This T cell receptor beta chain was captured by sequencing in a study of cytotoxic CD8 clonotypes in ibrutinib-treated CLL. General study findings and limits: Clonality increased at ibrutinib response and stayed stable in sustained remission. At progression, however, it fell back toward baseline. Baseline clonality exceeded age-matched healthy donors and tracked circulating CD8+ T-cell counts.

Some clones are missing from TCRdb's copy, which holds only in-frame ones; the method was immunoSEQ multiplex PCR. In the table there are fewer than 35,000 clones, around 85% of which are singletons. The source of roughly 1.9 micrograms of genomic DNA for TCR beta libraries was cryopreserved PBMCs. Germline values: CDR1 KGHSH, CDR2 LQKENI. The CDR3 totals 12 residues. The V end was cut by 1 base, the J end by 8 bases, with 6 bases between. This clone was seen only once. Its specificity is unknown. This chain uses TRBV18 with TRBJ2-1; D not resolved. This sequence originates from a human donor with chronic lymphocytic leukemia. The source material was PBMCs, sampled after 24 months of ibrutinib treatment. DNA of the CDR3: TGTGCCAGCTCACCACAGGCTTATGAGCAGTTCTTC. The encoded protein is CASSPQAYEQFF. Supplemented by reference TRBV18 and TRBJ2-1, the full variable domain reads NAGVMQNPRHLVRRRGQEARLRCSPMKGHSHVYWYRQLPEEGLKFMVYLQKENIIDESGMPKERFSAEFPKEGPSILRIQQVVRGDSAAYFCASSPQAYEQFFGPGTRLTVL.